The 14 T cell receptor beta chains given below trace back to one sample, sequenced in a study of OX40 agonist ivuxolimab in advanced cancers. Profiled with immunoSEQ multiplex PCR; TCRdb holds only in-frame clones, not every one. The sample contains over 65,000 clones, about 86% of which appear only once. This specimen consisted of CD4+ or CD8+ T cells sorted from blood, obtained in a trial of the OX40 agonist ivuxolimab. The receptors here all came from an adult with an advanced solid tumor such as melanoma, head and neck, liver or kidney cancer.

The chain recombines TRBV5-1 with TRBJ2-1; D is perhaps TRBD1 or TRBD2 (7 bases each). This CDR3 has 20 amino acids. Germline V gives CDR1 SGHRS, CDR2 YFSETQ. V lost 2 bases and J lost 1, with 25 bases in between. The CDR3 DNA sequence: TGCGCCAGCAGCTTAAGAAATTGGACAGGCGGGAGAAGTTCCTACAATGAGCAGTTCTTC. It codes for CASSLRNWTGGRSSYNEQFF.

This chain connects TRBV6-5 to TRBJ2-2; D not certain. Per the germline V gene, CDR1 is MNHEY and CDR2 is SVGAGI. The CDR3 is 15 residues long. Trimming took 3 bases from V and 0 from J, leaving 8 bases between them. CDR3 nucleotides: TGTGCCAGCAGTTATTTTTCACCGAACACCGGGGAGCTGTTTTTT. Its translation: CASSYFSPNTGELFF.

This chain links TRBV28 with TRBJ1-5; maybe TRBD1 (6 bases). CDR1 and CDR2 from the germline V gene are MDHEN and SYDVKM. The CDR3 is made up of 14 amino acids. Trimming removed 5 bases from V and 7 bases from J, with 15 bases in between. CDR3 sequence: CASSKGGAGQPQHF. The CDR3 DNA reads TGTGCCAGCAGTAAGGGGGGGGCTGGGCAGCCCCAGCATTTT.

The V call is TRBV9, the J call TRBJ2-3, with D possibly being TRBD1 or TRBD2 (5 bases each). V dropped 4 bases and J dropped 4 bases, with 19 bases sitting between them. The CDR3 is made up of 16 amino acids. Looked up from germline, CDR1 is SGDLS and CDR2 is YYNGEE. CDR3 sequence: CASSPTDTGRADTQYF. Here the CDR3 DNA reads TGTGCCAGCAGCCCAACTGATACGGGGCGGGCAGATACGCAGTATTTT.

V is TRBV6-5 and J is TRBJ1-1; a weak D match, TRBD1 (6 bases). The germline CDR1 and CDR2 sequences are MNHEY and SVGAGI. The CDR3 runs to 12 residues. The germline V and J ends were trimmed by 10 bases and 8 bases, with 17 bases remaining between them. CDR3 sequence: CATFPPGGEAFF. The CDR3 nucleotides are TGTGCCACCTTCCCCCCGGGGGGCGAAGCTTTCTTT.

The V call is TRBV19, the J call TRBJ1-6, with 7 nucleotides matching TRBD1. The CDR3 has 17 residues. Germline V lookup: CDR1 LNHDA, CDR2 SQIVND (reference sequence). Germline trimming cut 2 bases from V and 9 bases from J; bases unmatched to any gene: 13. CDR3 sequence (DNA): TGTGCCAGTAGTATACCTCGGACAGGTAGTGGAAGTTCACCCCTCCACTTT. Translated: CASSIPRTGSGSSPLHF.

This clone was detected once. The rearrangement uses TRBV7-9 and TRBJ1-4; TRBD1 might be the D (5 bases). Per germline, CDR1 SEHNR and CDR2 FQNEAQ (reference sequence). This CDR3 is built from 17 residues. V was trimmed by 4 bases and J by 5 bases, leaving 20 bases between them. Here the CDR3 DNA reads TGTGCCAGCAGCTCGGGACGATTACAGGTGACAAATGAAAAACTGTTTTTT. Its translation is CASSSGRLQVTNEKLFF.

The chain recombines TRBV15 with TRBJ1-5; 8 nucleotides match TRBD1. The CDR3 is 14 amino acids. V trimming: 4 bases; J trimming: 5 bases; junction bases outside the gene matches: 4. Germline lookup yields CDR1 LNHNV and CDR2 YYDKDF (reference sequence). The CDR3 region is CATSKDRGYQPQHF. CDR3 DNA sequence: TGTGCCACCAGCAAAGACAGGGGTTATCAGCCCCAGCATTTT.

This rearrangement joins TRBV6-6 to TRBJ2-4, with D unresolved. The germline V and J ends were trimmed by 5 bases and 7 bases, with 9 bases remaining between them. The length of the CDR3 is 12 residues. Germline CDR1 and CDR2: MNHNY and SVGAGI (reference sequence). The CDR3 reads CASSEPLNIQYF. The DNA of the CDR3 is TGTGCCAGCAGTGAGCCCTTGAACATTCAGTACTTC.

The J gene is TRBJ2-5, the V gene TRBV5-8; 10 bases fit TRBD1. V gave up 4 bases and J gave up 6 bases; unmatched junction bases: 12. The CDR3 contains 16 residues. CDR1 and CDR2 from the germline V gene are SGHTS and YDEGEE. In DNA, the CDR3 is TGTGCCAGCAGCCTGGGAGCGGGACAGGGGTGGAAGACCCAGTACTTC. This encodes CASSLGAGQGWKTQYF.

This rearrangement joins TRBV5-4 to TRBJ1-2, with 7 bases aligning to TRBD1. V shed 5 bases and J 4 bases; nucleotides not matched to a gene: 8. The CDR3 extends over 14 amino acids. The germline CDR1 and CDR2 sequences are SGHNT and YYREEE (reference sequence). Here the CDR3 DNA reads TGTGCCAGCAGGTTTGACAGGGTCTCCTATGGCTACACCTTC. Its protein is CASRFDRVSYGYTF.

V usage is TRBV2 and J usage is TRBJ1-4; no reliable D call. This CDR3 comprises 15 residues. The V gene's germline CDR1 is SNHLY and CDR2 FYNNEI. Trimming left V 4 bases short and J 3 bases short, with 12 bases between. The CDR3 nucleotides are TGTGCCAGCAGTGTCCGACCGGGAGCTAATGAAAAACTGTTTTTT. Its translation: CASSVRPGANEKLFF.

Here the CDR3 reads CASSPDRGKSEKLFF. The CDR3 DNA reads TGTGCCAGCTCACCTGACAGGGGTAAAAGTGAAAAACTGTTTTTT. This chain uses TRBV18 with TRBJ1-4; 8 bases match TRBD1. Germline V gives CDR1 KGHSH, CDR2 LQKENI. The CDR3 has 15 residues. Trimming took 3 bases from V and 7 from J; bases not matched to a gene: 7.

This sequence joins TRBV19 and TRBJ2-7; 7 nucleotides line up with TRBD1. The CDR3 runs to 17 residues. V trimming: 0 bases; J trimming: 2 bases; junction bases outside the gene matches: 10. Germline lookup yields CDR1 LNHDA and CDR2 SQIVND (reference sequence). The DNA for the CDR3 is TGTGCCAGTAGTATAGATGCGCGGACAGGTTCTCCCTACGAGCAGTACTTC. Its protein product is CASSIDARTGSPYEQYF.